This T cell receptor beta chain stems from a study of T-cell memory formation after mild COVID-19. One entry per CDR3 protein, called by TCRdb with MiXCR from the 5' RACE reads. The sample consists of under 450,000 distinct CDR3 sequences, 20% to 25% of them appearing once. This receptor was taken from a young man who had mild COVID-19 (a few samples of this study predate the infection). Cell type and time point are not known. Sequenced material: PBMCs or a T cell subset sorted from them (not recorded which).

The CDR3 spells CASSFWANTGELFF. The CDR3 DNA is TGTGCCAGCAGTTTTTGGGCGAACACCGGGGAGCTGTTTTTT. The rearrangement links TRBV2 to TRBJ2-2; D gene uncertain. Per the germline V gene, CDR1 is SNHLY and CDR2 is FYNNEI. V shed 5 bases and J shed 0 bases, with 7 bases lying between them. The CDR3 is 14 residues long.